The 19 T cell receptor beta chains below come from one sample, sequenced in a study of cytomegalovirus exposure and HLA in healthy donors. The protocol was immunoSEQ multiplex PCR, while the TCRdb copy is restricted to in-frame clones and leaves out a portion. The sample records some 130,000 clones, just under 85% being singletons. Material: PBMCs. All receptors come from a man in his thirties or forties in good health and CMV-seropositive.

The genes are TRBV6-1 and TRBJ2-7; 8 nucleotides line up with TRBD2. Per the germline V gene, CDR1 is MNHNS and CDR2 is SASEGT. The CDR3 is made up of 15 amino acids. V lost 1 base to trimming and J lost 7 bases; unmatched junction nucleotides: 9. The CDR3 nucleotides read TGTGCCAGCAGTGAAGGACGCGGGGGGCCTGAGGAGCAGTACTTC. This codes for CASSEGRGGPEEQYF.

This clone was observed a handful of times. This CDR3 reads CAWSVGQAGGYTF. Written as DNA, the CDR3 is TGTGCCTGGAGTGTAGGACAAGCCGGTGGCTACACCTTC. The chain couples TRBV30 to TRBJ1-2; perhaps TRBD1 as D (5 bases). Germline CDR1 is GTSNPN and CDR2 is SVGIG (reference sequence). The V end was cut by 0 bases, the J end by 7 bases, with 12 bases between. The CDR3 consists of 13 residues.

The V call is TRBV2, the J call TRBJ1-1; D may be TRBD1 (5 bases). The CDR3 spans 11 residues. CDR1 is SNHLY, CDR2 FYNNEI, per germline. The V gene lost 7 bases and the J gene lost 11 bases, with 14 bases spanning the gap. Here the CDR3 DNA reads TGTGCCAGCATCGTCAGGGTAGAGGCTTTCTTT. It is translated as CASIVRVEAFF.

V and J are TRBV11-3 and TRBJ2-7; D might be TRBD1 (5 bases). This CDR3 is built from 13 residues. The germline V gene encodes CDR1 SGHNT and CDR2 YENEEA. The V end lost 1 base, the J end lost 5 bases, and 9 bases lay between the germline ends. This chain's CDR3 is CASSLVGHDEQYF. The CDR3 DNA follows: TGTGCCAGCAGCTTAGTTGGACACGACGAGCAGTACTTC.

This clone was seen more than once but under ten times. The V gene is TRBV5-4, the J gene TRBJ1-2; possible D gene TRBD1, 6 bases. CDR1 and CDR2 from the germline V gene are SGHNT and YYREEE (reference sequence). There are 15 residues in the CDR3. V lost 9 bases to trimming and J lost 0 bases, with 18 bases between them. In DNA, the CDR3 is TGTGCCACCTTAGAGGGGGACATATCTAACTATGGCTACACCTTC. Translation: CATLEGDISNYGYTF.

The chain is built from TRBV7-2 and TRBJ2-1; 10 bases are a match to TRBD2. The CDR3 length is 15 residues. V dropped 4 bases and J dropped 3; count of bases not matched to a gene: 3. Germline V gives CDR1 SGHTA, CDR2 FQGNSA. In nucleotides, the CDR3 is TGTGCCAGCAGCTCGAGCGGGAGGGTCTACAATGAGCAGTTCTTC. As protein: CASSSSGRVYNEQFF.

CDR3 region: CASSLVWTSSGANVLTF. For the CDR3, the DNA is TGTGCCAGCAGCTTAGTTTGGACTTCCTCTGGGGCCAACGTCCTGACTTTC. This chain uses TRBV7-2 with TRBJ2-6; TRBD2 is a possible D gene (5 bases). With 1 base removed from V and 0 bases from J, the gap between germline ends came to 10 bases. Germline V gives CDR1 SGHTA, CDR2 FQGNSA. The CDR3 covers 17 residues.

The chain links TRBV5-4 to TRBJ2-7; TRBD1 matches at 10 bases. Per germline, CDR1 SGHNT and CDR2 YYREEE (reference sequence). The CDR3 sequence is 15 residues long. With 3 bases clipped from V and 4 bases from J, the junction kept 7 bases outside the gene matches. The CDR3 sequence is CASSSRDRGRYEQYF. The CDR3 coding sequence is TGTGCCAGCAGCTCCCGGGACAGGGGTCGGTACGAGCAGTACTTC.

The chain carries TRBV5-6 and TRBJ1-6; no definite D call. This CDR3 is 13 amino acids long. V dropped 2 bases and J dropped 7 bases, with 7 bases sitting between them. CDR1 SGHDT and CDR2 YYEEEE come from the germline V gene. The CDR3 bases are TGTGCCAGCAGCTTTGTTAGAAATTCACCCCTCCACTTT. It codes for CASSFVRNSPLHF.

The gene calls are TRBV2 and TRBJ1-2; D is ambiguous. The V gene's germline CDR1 is SNHLY and CDR2 FYNNEI. The CDR3 contains 13 residues. V lost 6 bases and J 8 bases, leaving 16 bases between the germline ends. CDR3 amino acids: CASSAGPGVGYTF. CDR3 in DNA: TGTGCCAGCAGCGCCGGGCCCGGGGTGGGCTACACCTTC.

The rearrangement joins TRBV28 to TRBJ2-1; D is uncertain. CDR3 length: 11 residues. Germline assignment: CDR1 MDHEN and CDR2 SYDVKM. V was clipped by 8 bases and J by 5 bases, with 7 bases between them. CDR3 sequence reads: CASRLDNEQFF. CDR3 nucleotide sequence: TGTGCCAGCCGACTTGACAATGAGCAGTTCTTC.

This rearrangement joins TRBV10-3 to TRBJ2-3, with D perhaps TRBD1 (6 bases). V shed 6 bases and J shed 2 bases, with 9 bases lying between them. This CDR3 comprises 13 residues. CDR1 is ENHRY, CDR2 SYGVKD, per germline. The CDR3 DNA is TGTGCCATCAGCAGGGACAACACAGATACGCAGTATTTT. It is translated as CAISRDNTDTQYF.

The chain employs TRBV27 and TRBJ1-6; 7 bases fit TRBD1. Trimming at V came to 6 bases and at J to 8 bases, leaving 7 bases not matched to a gene. The CDR3 spans 14 residues. In germline, CDR1 is MNHEY, CDR2 SMNVEV (reference sequence). Here the CDR3 DNA reads TGTGCCAGCAGCATTACAGGGGTACATTCACCCCTCCACTTT. Its translation: CASSITGVHSPLHF.

This chain links TRBV5-4 with TRBJ2-1, with TRBD1 identical over 9 bases. With V trimmed by 4 bases and J by 1 base, 6 bases remained unmatched. The germline CDR1 and CDR2 sequences are SGHNT and YYREEE (reference sequence). This CDR3 is built from 16 residues. The CDR3 reads CASSRRQGGSYNEQFF. Here the CDR3 DNA reads TGTGCCAGCAGCCGCCGACAGGGGGGATCCTACAATGAGCAGTTCTTC.

The V gene is TRBV30, the J gene TRBJ2-7; D is uncertain. Germline values: CDR1 GTSNPN, CDR2 SVGIG (reference sequence). Trimming took 2 bases from V and 2 from J, leaving 7 bases between them. The CDR3 length is 12 residues. The DNA for the CDR3 is TGTGCCTGGAGTACCAGTACCTACGAGCAGTACTTC. Translated: CAWSTSTYEQYF.

V is TRBV6-5 and J is TRBJ2-1, with 9 bases identical to TRBD2. The CDR3 consists of 16 residues. V shed 0 bases and J 5 bases; nucleotides not matched to a gene: 5. Germline CDR1 MNHEY, CDR2 SVGAGI. CDR3 in DNA: TGTGCCAGCAGTTACTCTAGCGGGAGTAGGGACAATGAGCAGTTCTTC. It translates to CASSYSSGSRDNEQFF.

This clone showed up just once. V is TRBV2 and J is TRBJ2-7; possibly TRBD2 for D (6 bases). CDR3 length: 13 residues. Germline-derived CDR1 and CDR2 are SNHLY and FYNNEI. Trimming removed 4 bases from V and 6 bases from J, with 13 bases in between. The CDR3 is CASSAGNGGEQYF. CDR3 coding DNA: TGTGCCAGCAGTGCGGGGAACGGGGGCGAGCAGTACTTC.

This chain joins TRBV18 and TRBJ2-2, with 8 bases matching TRBD1. V was clipped by 2 bases and J by 8 bases; unmatched bases: 7. Germline CDR1 KGHSH, CDR2 LQKENI. CDR3 length equals 15 residues. CDR3 sequence: CASSPGGQGTGELFF. The CDR3, as DNA: TGTGCCAGCTCACCAGGCGGACAGGGTACAGGGGAGCTGTTTTTT.

The genes are TRBV7-9 and TRBJ2-1; TRBD2 matches 8 bases. Per germline, CDR1 SEHNR and CDR2 FQNEAQ (reference sequence). V shed 5 bases, J shed 6 bases, and the junction held 12 bases outside the gene matches. The CDR3 spans 16 residues. The CDR3 protein is CASSHPILAGTNEQFF. DNA for the CDR3: TGTGCCAGCAGCCACCCTATCCTAGCGGGCACCAATGAGCAGTTCTTC. The full variable domain, rest sourced from reference TRBV7-9 and TRBJ2-1, is DTGVSQNPRHKITKRGQNVTFRCDPISEHNRLYWYRQTLGQGPEFLTYFQNEAQLEKSRLLSDRFSAERPKGSFSTLEIQRTEQGDSAMYLCASSHPILAGTNEQFFGPGTRLTVL.